This TCR beta chain was recovered during a study of shared clonotypes between healthy human individuals. This CDR3 is built from 15 residues. V was trimmed by 2 bases and J by 3 bases, leaving 12 bases between them. Per germline, CDR1 SGHDT and CDR2 YYEEEE. Assay: immunoSEQ multiplex PCR; the TCRdb copy retains only in-frame clones and omits some. The sample yields over 2 million clones, around 93% seen once. This sequence originates from a man aged 18 to 35 in good health. Some clones in this sample may be carry-over from other donors' samples. The sample was naive CD4+ T cells from PBMCs. The subset was: CD45RA+ positively selected. The V call is TRBV5-6, the J call TRBJ1-5; D gene uncertain. The CDR3 reads CASSFRNTANQPQHF. The DNA for the CDR3 is TGTGCCAGCAGCTTTCGTAACACCGCCAATCAGCCCCAGCATTTT.